This T cell receptor beta chain came from a study of T cells after yellow fever vaccination. MiXCR, applied by TCRdb to the 5' RACE reads, yields one record per CDR3 protein. The sample carries 150,000 or so distinct CDR3 sequences, under 7.5% recorded once. Germline CDR1 DFQATT, CDR2 SNEGSKA (reference sequence). This CDR3 has 11 amino acids. V was cut by 5 bases and J by 3 bases, with 5 bases left in between. There are many counts of this clonotype. This receptor was obtained from a man aged 18 to 29 who received the YFV17D yellow fever vaccine. This chain uses TRBV20-1 with TRBJ2-1; D gene ambiguous. The source was CD4+ T cells sorted from PBMCs, collected about 5 days after the first yellow fever vaccination. CDR3 DNA: TGCAGTGCTCGAAGCTACAATGAGCAGTTCTTC. Translating it yields CSARSYNEQFF.